This T cell receptor (beta chain) was identified during a study of CD8+CD57+ T cells in acquired aplastic anemia (dated by TCRdb to the late 2010s). Study-wide context: A mean of approximately 3 ug of DNA, ranging from roughly 0.17 to 30 ug, was extracted from sorted CD4+ and CD8+ cells. CD8+CD57+ expansion was defined as frequency above the mean frequency observed in healthy subjects.

Flow cytometry had shown CD8+CD57+ cell expansion in the patients selected for sequencing. All patients had severe acquired aplastic anemia diagnosed by International Study of Aplastic Anemia and Agranulocytosis and Camitta criteria. At the time blood was sampled, none of the patients had received any therapy. In the study, sorted CD4+ and CD8+ blood T cells from patients with severe aplastic anemia and from healthy subjects underwent deep sequencing of TCR repertoires. Patients were enrolled under clinicaltrials.gov protocols 00001620, 01623167, 00001397, 00071045, 00081523 and 00961064 in the USA. Ficoll-Paque density gradient centrifugation was used to isolate peripheral blood mononuclear cells. Before DNA extraction, CD4+ and CD8+ T cells were sorted with FACS or magnetic beads. Study-wide findings and limitations: No significant difference in CD8+ Simpson's diversity was found between patients and healthy controls (P=0.060). Roughly 29 CD8+ CDR3 sequences were shared between patients and controls but appeared highly expressed in patients and within their immunodominant clones.

Regarding this clonotype: Its antigen specificity is not known. Base qualities are not recorded, but no much larger clone differs from it by a single base.

V and J lose 4 bases and 0 bases, and a span of 10 bases separates them. The CDR3 runs 15 amino acids, cysteine and phenylalanine included. CDR3 DNA is the only sequence kept; it has 45 bases, read in frame from the first base. Sequences SGHAT (CDR1) and FQNNGV (CDR2) are obtained from the germline V gene. Genomic DNA was used as template for profiling of TCR beta VDJ combinations and CDR3 sequences. TCR repertoire sequencing was run on an Illumina HiSeq 2000. As for the original processing: Repertoires were assessed using TRBV/TRBJ rearrangement plots, CDR3 size and DJ length profiles, and Simpson's diversity index. The most abundant DNA sequence in the deep sequencing data was taken as the immunodominant clone. CDR3 amino acid sequences were checked for sharing across subjects and were also compared against the VDJdb database and published repertoires. In TCRdb, the public reads were trimmed at Q25 with fastp and aligned with MiXCR, with productive beta chains retained. One record per CDR3 amino acid sequence lists the most common genes and DNA. The V and J calls reflect TCRdb's pipeline rather than the authors' work. The sample table records around 200,000 distinct CDR3 sequences; around 50% of these occur just once. The ten largest clonotypes hold approximately 13% of the sample.

This TCR came from a human donor with aplastic anemia. The V and J genes are TRBV11-2 and TRBJ1-3, with the D gene uncertain. Sequenced input: sorted CD4+, CD8+, or CD8+CD57+ T cells (not recorded which) from PBMCs. The CDR3 protein is CASSSRLSSGNTIYF. Here is the DNA: TGTGCCAGCAGCTCCCGACTGAGCTCTGGAAACACCATATATTTT.